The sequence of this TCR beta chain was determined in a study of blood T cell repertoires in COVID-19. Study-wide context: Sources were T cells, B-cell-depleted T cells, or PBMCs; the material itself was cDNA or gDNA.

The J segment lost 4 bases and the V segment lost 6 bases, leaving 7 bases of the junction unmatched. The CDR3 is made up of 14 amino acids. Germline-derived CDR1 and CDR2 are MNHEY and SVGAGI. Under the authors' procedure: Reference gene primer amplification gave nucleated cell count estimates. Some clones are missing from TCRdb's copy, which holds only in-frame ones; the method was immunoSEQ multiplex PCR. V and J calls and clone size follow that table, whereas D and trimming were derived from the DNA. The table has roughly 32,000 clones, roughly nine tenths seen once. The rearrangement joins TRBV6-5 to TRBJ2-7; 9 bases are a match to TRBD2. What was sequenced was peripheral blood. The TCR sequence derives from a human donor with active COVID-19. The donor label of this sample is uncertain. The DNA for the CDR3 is TGTGCCAGCAGGAACCCGGGACTAGCTTACGAGCAGTACTTC. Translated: CASRNPGLAYEQYF.